Detailed here is one T cell receptor beta chain. This sample was taken from a study of cytomegalovirus exposure and HLA in healthy donors. PCR involved 60 Vbeta and 13 Jbeta primers. Clones were sequenced by immunoSEQ multiplex PCR, and TCRdb holds only the in-frame ones, with some missing. The repertoire consists of 150,000 to 200,000 clones, with roughly four fifths occurring once and the leading ten covering about 1.9%. The V gene lost 0 bases and the J gene lost 8 bases, with 10 bases spanning the gap. Germline assignment: CDR1 MGHRA and CDR2 YSYEKL. The CDR3 sequence is 14 residues long. The gene calls are TRBV4-1 and TRBJ1-4; TRBD1 might be the D (5 bases). This TCR was recovered from a young woman in good health and CMV-seronegative. The sequencing sample was made of PBMCs. Here the CDR3 DNA reads TGCGCCAGCAGCCAAGACAGGGTCGAGGAAAAACTGTTTTTT. Amino acid sequence: CASSQDRVEEKLFF.